This is a list of T cell receptor beta chains from one sample in a study of blood T cell repertoires in COVID-19. The method was immunoSEQ multiplex PCR; TCRdb's version includes in-frame clones alone and lacks a portion of them. The sample lists 350,000 to 450,000 clones, 85% to 90% occurring once. The specimen sequenced was PBMCs or T cells enriched from blood (not recorded which). These receptors came from a man under 40 who had recovered from COVID-19. Both conserved end residues are part of each CDR3. The D gene is left open where the match is weak. Only part of the rows carry a size: once, few, many, or a class if the clone is expanded.

D: -; size: -; V: TRBV19; J: TRBJ1-1; CDR3: CASKPQVTTEAFF; DNA: TGTGCCAGTAAGCCTCAGGTGACCACTGAAGCTTTCTTT
D: -; size: -; V: TRBV27; J: TRBJ1-5; CDR3: CASSYQQGNQPQHF; DNA: TGTGCCAGCAGTTATCAACAGGGCAATCAGCCCCAGCATTTT
D: TRBD1; size: -; V: TRBV4-1; J: TRBJ1-4; CDR3: CASSRTGLEKLFF; DNA: TGCGCCAGCAGCCGGACAGGGCTCGAAAAACTGTTTTTT
D: -; size: -; V: TRBV5-4; J: TRBJ1-4; CDR3: CASSLSLAGEKLFF; DNA: TGTGCCAGCAGCTTGTCACTGGCGGGTGAAAAACTGTTTTTT
D: -; size: -; V: TRBV3-1/TRBV3-2; J: TRBJ1-6; CDR3: CASSQGGPYRSPLHF; DNA: TGTGCCAGCAGCCAAGGGGGCCCCTACCGGTCACCCCTCCACTTT
D: -; size: -; V: TRBV5-1; J: TRBJ2-1; CDR3: CASSQEAPNYNEQFF; DNA: TGCGCCAGCAGCCAGGAGGCCCCCAACTACAATGAGCAGTTCTTC
D: TRBD2; size: -; V: TRBV19; J: TRBJ2-7; CDR3: CASSTTRGGTEQYF; DNA: TGTGCCAGTAGTACCACACGGGGGGGAACCGAGCAGTACTTC
D: TRBD2; size: -; V: TRBV27; J: TRBJ2-2; CDR3: CASRSPGTRNTGELFF; DNA: TGTGCCAGCAGATCCCCCGGGACTAGGAACACCGGGGAGCTGTTTTTT
D: -; size: -; V: TRBV24-1; J: TRBJ2-1; CDR3: CATRGFLLDEQFF; DNA: TGTGCCACCAGGGGCTTCCTCCTCGATGAGCAGTTCTTC
D: TRBD1; size: -; V: TRBV6-2/TRBV6-3; J: TRBJ2-6; CDR3: CASSGQGVANVLTF; DNA: TGTGCCAGCAGCGGACAGGGGGTGGCCAACGTCCTGACTTTC
D: -; size: few; V: TRBV24-1; J: TRBJ1-5; CDR3: CATSGRGKGNQPQHF; DNA: TGTGCCACCAGTGGCAGGGGTAAGGGCAATCAGCCCCAGCATTTT
D: -; size: -; V: TRBV14; J: TRBJ2-5; CDR3: CASSQTGLLTQYF; DNA: TGTGCCAGCAGCCAAACCGGACTTCTCACCCAGTACTTC
D: -; size: -; V: TRBV7-2; J: TRBJ1-1; CDR3: CASSLRLEGVLSEAFF; DNA: TGTGCCAGCAGCTTACGCCTTGAGGGGGTTTTATCTGAAGCTTTCTTT
D: -; size: -; V: TRBV4-1; J: TRBJ2-7; CDR3: CASSQDFRDTTYEQYF; DNA: TGCGCCAGCAGCCAAGATTTCCGGGACACTACCTACGAGCAGTACTTC
D: -; size: -; V: TRBV18; J: TRBJ2-7; CDR3: CASSPVDTSYEQYF; DNA: TGTGCCAGCTCACCAGTGGACACCAGCTACGAGCAGTACTTC
D: -; size: few; V: TRBV11-2; J: TRBJ2-7; CDR3: CASSFRTASHEQYF; DNA: TGTGCCAGCAGCTTTCGGACAGCTTCCCACGAGCAGTACTTC
D: -; size: once; V: TRBV3-1/TRBV3-2; J: TRBJ2-1; CDR3: CASSLGAGGNEQFF; DNA: TGTGCCAGCAGCCTGGGGGCTGGGGGCAATGAGCAGTTCTTC
D: TRBD2; size: -; V: TRBV29-1; J: TRBJ2-1; CDR3: CSVEDTSGVYNEQFF; DNA: TGCAGCGTTGAAGATACTAGCGGAGTCTACAATGAGCAGTTCTTC
D: -; size: -; V: TRBV2; J: TRBJ1-3; CDR3: CASIGGGGNTIYF; DNA: TGTGCCAGCATCGGGGGTGGTGGAAACACCATATATTTT
D: TRBD2; size: once; V: TRBV7-2; J: TRBJ2-5; CDR3: CASSLGLAGGQETQYF; DNA: TGTGCCAGCAGCCTCGGACTAGCGGGAGGTCAAGAGACCCAGTACTTC
D: -; size: -; V: TRBV7-8; J: TRBJ1-4; CDR3: CASSSQGGIREKLFF; DNA: TGTGCCAGCAGTTCTCAGGGAGGGATTCGCGAAAAACTGTTTTTT
D: -; size: -; V: TRBV6-5; J: TRBJ1-3; CDR3: CASSYAYGSGNTIYF; DNA: TGTGCCAGCAGTTACGCTTACGGGTCTGGAAACACCATATATTTT
D: -; size: -; V: TRBV12-3/TRBV12-4; J: TRBJ2-3; CDR3: CASSPGVNTQYF; DNA: TGTGCCAGCAGTCCAGGGGTAAATACGCAGTATTTT
D: TRBD2; size: -; V: TRBV7-9; J: TRBJ2-7; CDR3: CASSPGLAGPWEQYF; DNA: TGTGCCAGCAGCCCGGGACTAGCGGGTCCGTGGGAGCAGTACTTC
D: -; size: -; V: TRBV12-3/TRBV12-4; J: TRBJ2-7; CDR3: CASSGVYEQYF; DNA: TGTGCCAGCAGTGGAGTCTACGAGCAGTACTTC
D: TRBD1; size: -; V: TRBV14; J: TRBJ2-3; CDR3: CASSQWTGPTDTQYF; DNA: TGTGCCAGCAGCCAGTGGACAGGGCCGACAGATACGCAGTATTTT
D: TRBD1; size: -; V: TRBV15; J: TRBJ2-7; CDR3: CATSRAHPGTGGGEQYF; DNA: TGTGCCACCAGCAGAGCCCACCCCGGGACAGGGGGTGGCGAGCAGTACTTC
D: -; size: -; V: TRBV19; J: TRBJ2-2; CDR3: CASKTVGDTGELFF; DNA: TGTGCCAGTAAGACAGTAGGGGACACCGGGGAGCTGTTTTTT
D: -; size: -; V: TRBV25-1; J: TRBJ2-2; CDR3: CASRKSGANTGELFF; DNA: TGTGCCAGCAGGAAAAGCGGAGCGAACACCGGGGAGCTGTTTTTT
D: -; size: -; V: TRBV30; J: TRBJ1-5; CDR3: CAWTRGLGQPQHF; DNA: TGTGCCTGGACCAGGGGTTTAGGTCAGCCCCAGCATTTT
D: TRBD2; size: -; V: TRBV27; J: TRBJ2-3; CDR3: CASSSLLAGGTTRADTQYF; DNA: TGTGCCAGCAGTTCCCTCCTAGCGGGAGGCACAACGAGGGCAGATACGCAGTATTTT
D: TRBD1; size: -; V: TRBV7-9; J: TRBJ2-7; CDR3: CASSLMRTGQGTYEQYF; DNA: TGTGCCAGCAGCTTAATGCGGACTGGACAGGGGACCTACGAGCAGTACTTC
D: TRBD1; size: -; V: TRBV6-5; J: TRBJ1-1; CDR3: CASSYIPGTGNTEAFF; DNA: TGTGCCAGCAGTTACATTCCCGGGACAGGGAACACTGAAGCTTTCTTT
D: -; size: -; V: TRBV14; J: TRBJ1-5; CDR3: CAGEAQLSNQPQHF; DNA: TGTGCCGGGGAGGCGCAGCTGAGCAATCAGCCCCAGCATTTT
D: -; size: once; V: TRBV30; J: TRBJ1-6; CDR3: CAWMGHYNSPLHF; DNA: TGTGCCTGGATGGGGCACTATAATTCACCCCTCCACTTT
D: TRBD2; size: once; V: TRBV6-4; J: TRBJ2-1; CDR3: CASSESGTSVSYNEQFF; DNA: TGTGCCAGCAGTGAATCCGGTACTAGCGTCTCCTACAATGAGCAGTTCTTC
D: TRBD1; size: -; V: TRBV27; J: TRBJ1-2; CDR3: CASSTSTGGVYTF; DNA: TGTGCCAGCAGTACTTCCACAGGGGGCGTCTACACCTTC
D: -; size: -; V: TRBV18; J: TRBJ2-7; CDR3: CASSQMTSPDEQYF; DNA: TGTGCCAGCTCTCAAATGACTAGTCCTGACGAGCAGTACTTC
D: -; size: -; V: TRBV28; J: TRBJ1-2; CDR3: CASSLFGQGYNSFDGYTF; DNA: TGTGCCAGCAGTTTATTCGGGCAGGGGTATAATAGTTTTGATGGCTACACCTTC
D: -; size: -; V: TRBV5-1; J: TRBJ1-2; CDR3: CASSLDLQGYGYTF; DNA: TGCGCCAGCAGCTTAGACCTACAGGGTTATGGCTACACCTTC
D: TRBD2; size: -; V: TRBV11-2; J: TRBJ2-7; CDR3: CASSSEGRAWEQYF; DNA: TGTGCCAGCAGCTCAGAGGGGAGGGCATGGGAGCAGTACTTC
D: -; size: -; V: TRBV9; J: TRBJ1-1; CDR3: CASSPTGGAYSEAFF; DNA: TGTGCCAGCAGCCCGACGGGGGGGGCGTACAGTGAAGCTTTCTTT
D: -; size: -; V: TRBV27; J: TRBJ2-1; CDR3: CASSLPSTGLYNEQFF; DNA: TGTGCCAGCAGTCTTCCCTCTACAGGCCTCTACAATGAGCAGTTCTTC
D: TRBD1; size: -; V: TRBV19; J: TRBJ1-2; CDR3: CASSPQDRGLPGYTF; DNA: TGTGCCAGTAGTCCCCAGGACAGGGGGCTCCCTGGCTACACCTTC
D: TRBD2; size: -; V: TRBV28; J: TRBJ2-7; CDR3: CASSLAGGYEQYF; DNA: TGTGCCAGCAGTTTAGCGGGAGGGTACGAGCAGTACTTC
D: -; size: -; V: TRBV24-1; J: TRBJ1-2; CDR3: CATSDLHSNYGYTF; DNA: TGTGCCACCAGTGATTTGCACAGCAACTATGGCTACACCTTC
D: TRBD1; size: -; V: TRBV11-3; J: TRBJ2-3; CDR3: CASSPGQGRRDTQYF; DNA: TGTGCCAGCAGCCCCGGACAGGGTAGGCGAGATACGCAGTATTTT
D: -; size: -; V: TRBV30; J: TRBJ1-1; CDR3: CAWKKYGREAFF; DNA: TGTGCCTGGAAAAAGTACGGTCGGGAAGCTTTCTTT
D: TRBD1; size: -; V: TRBV7-8; J: TRBJ1-1; CDR3: CASSLVEGAPTEAFF; DNA: TGTGCCAGCAGCTTAGTGGAGGGGGCGCCCACTGAAGCTTTCTTT
D: TRBD2; size: -; V: TRBV7-8; J: TRBJ2-1; CDR3: CASSLTSESGQFF; DNA: TGTGCCAGCAGCTTGACTAGCGAATCGGGGCAGTTCTTC
D: TRBD1; size: -; V: TRBV15; J: TRBJ2-3; CDR3: CATSSTLGQGILTDTQYF; DNA: TGTGCCACCAGCAGCACACTTGGACAGGGGATTTTGACAGATACGCAGTATTTT
D: TRBD2; size: -; V: TRBV19; J: TRBJ2-1; CDR3: CASSMNPTSGRASEQFF; DNA: TGTGCCAGTAGTATGAACCCTACTAGCGGGAGGGCCTCTGAGCAGTTCTTC
D: TRBD2; size: -; V: TRBV27; J: TRBJ2-1; CDR3: CASSLGGRLYNEQFF; DNA: TGTGCCAGCAGTTTAGGCGGGAGGCTCTACAATGAGCAGTTCTTC
D: TRBD1; size: once; V: TRBV19; J: TRBJ2-1; CDR3: CASSSVDRGQQFF; DNA: TGTGCCAGTAGTTCAGTGGACAGGGGCCAGCAGTTCTTC
D: TRBD1; size: -; V: TRBV7-3; J: TRBJ1-1; CDR3: CASSSQGGTEAFF; DNA: TGTGCCAGCAGCTCTCAGGGGGGAACTGAAGCTTTCTTT